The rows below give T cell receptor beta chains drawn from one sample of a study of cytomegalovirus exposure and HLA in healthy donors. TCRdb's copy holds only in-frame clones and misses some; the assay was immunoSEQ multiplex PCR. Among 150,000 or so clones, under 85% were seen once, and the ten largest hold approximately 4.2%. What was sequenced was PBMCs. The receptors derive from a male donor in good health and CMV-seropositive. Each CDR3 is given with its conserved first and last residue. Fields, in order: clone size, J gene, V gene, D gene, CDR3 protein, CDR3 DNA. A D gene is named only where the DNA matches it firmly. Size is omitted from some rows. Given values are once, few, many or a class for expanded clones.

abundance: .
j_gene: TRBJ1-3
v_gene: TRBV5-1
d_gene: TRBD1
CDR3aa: CASSLSGQGALGNTIYF
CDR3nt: TGCGCCAGCAGCTTGAGCGGACAGGGGGCACTTGGAAACACCATATATTTT

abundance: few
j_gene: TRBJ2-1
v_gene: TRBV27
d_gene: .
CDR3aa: CASRFDFYNEQFF
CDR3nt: TGTGCCAGCAGGTTCGACTTCTACAATGAGCAGTTCTTC

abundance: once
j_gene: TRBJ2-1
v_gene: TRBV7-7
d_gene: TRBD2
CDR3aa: CASSLGTSIYNEQFF
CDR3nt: TGTGCCAGCAGCTTAGGGACTAGCATCTACAATGAGCAGTTCTTC

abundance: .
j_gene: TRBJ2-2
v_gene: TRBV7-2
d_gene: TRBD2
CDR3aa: CASSAPPWREDTGELFF
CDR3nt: TGTGCCAGCAGCGCCCCTCCTTGGCGGGAGGACACCGGGGAGCTGTTTTTT

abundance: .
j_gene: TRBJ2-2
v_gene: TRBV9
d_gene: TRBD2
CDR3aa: CASSGSGANTGELFF
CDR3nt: TGTGCCAGCAGCGGTAGCGGGGCGAACACCGGGGAGCTGTTTTTT

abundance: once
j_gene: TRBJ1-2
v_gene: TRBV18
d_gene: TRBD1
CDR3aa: CASSLGQGDGYTF
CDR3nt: TGTGCCAGCTCACTTGGACAGGGGGATGGCTACACCTTC

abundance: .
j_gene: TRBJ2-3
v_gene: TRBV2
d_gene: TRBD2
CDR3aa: CASTKLAGPTDTQYF
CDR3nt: TGTGCCAGCACTAAACTAGCGGGTCCCACAGATACGCAGTATTTT

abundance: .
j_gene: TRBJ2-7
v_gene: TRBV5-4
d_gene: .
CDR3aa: CASSLAGGSYEQYF
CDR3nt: TGTGCCAGCAGCTTGGCAGGAGGCTCCTACGAGCAGTACTTC

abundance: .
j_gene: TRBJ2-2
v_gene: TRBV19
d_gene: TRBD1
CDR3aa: CASSPGGQGSHTGELFF
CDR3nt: TGTGCCAGTAGTCCAGGGGGACAGGGGTCGCACACCGGGGAGCTGTTTTTT

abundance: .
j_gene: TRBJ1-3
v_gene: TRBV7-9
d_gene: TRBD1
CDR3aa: CSSSFLGQGGSGNTIYF
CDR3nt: TGTTCCAGCAGCTTTTTGGGACAGGGGGGGTCTGGAAACACCATATATTTT

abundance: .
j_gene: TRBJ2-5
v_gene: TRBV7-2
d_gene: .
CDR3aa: CASSLHNQETQYF
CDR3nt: TGTGCCAGCAGCTTACACAACCAAGAGACCCAGTACTTC

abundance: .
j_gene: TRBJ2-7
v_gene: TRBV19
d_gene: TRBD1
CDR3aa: CASSLDRGYEQYF
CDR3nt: TGTGCCAGTAGCCTCGACAGGGGGTACGAGCAGTACTTC

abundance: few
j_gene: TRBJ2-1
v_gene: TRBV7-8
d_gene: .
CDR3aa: CASSSDGGYGDEQFF
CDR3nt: TGTGCCAGCAGCTCGGACGGAGGTTATGGCGATGAGCAGTTCTTC

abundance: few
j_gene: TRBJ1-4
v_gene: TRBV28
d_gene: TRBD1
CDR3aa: CASSSVGGDEKLFF
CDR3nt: TGTGCCAGCAGTTCGGTAGGGGGCGATGAAAAACTGTTTTTT

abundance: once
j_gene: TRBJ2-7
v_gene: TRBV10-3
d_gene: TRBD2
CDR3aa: CAISQAGKSYEQYF
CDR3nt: TGTGCCATCAGTCAAGCGGGAAAGTCCTACGAGCAGTACTTC

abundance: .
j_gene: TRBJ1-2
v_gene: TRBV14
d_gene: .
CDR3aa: CASSQDLTGRGGYTF
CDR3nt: TGTGCCAGCAGCCAAGATCTTACAGGTCGGGGGGGCTACACCTTC

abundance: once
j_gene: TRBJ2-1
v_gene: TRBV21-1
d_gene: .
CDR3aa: CASSISLGSGRVYNEQFF
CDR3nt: TGTGCCAGCAGCATAAGCCTTGGTAGCGGGAGGGTGTACAATGAGCAGTTCTTC

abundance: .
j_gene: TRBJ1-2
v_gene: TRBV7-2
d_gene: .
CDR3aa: CASTPLAGNYGYTF
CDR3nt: TGTGCCAGCACCCCACTGGCGGGGAACTATGGCTACACCTTC

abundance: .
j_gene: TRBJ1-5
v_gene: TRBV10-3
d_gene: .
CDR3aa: CAISEWEVGDQPQHF
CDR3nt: TGTGCCATCAGTGAGTGGGAGGTCGGTGATCAGCCCCAGCATTTT

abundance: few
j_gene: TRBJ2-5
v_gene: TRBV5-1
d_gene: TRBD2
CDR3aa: CASSLAWLAEPYQETQYF
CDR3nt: TGCGCCAGCAGCTTGGCCTGGCTAGCGGAGCCGTATCAAGAGACCCAGTACTTC

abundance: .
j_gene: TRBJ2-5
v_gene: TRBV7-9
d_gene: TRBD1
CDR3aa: CASSMGQGMEETQYF
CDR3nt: TGTGCCAGCAGCATGGGACAGGGGATGGAAGAGACCCAGTACTTC

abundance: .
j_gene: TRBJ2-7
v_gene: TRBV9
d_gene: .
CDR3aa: CASSVGGDRFSEQYF
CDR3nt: TGTGCCAGCAGCGTAGGAGGAGACCGGTTCAGCGAGCAGTACTTC

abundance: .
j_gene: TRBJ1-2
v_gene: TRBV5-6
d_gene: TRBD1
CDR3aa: CASSDRAIANYGYTF
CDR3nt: TGTGCCAGTTCGGACAGGGCGATCGCTAACTATGGCTACACCTTC

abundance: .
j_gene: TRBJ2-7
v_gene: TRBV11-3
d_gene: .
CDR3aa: CASSFLKGLITYEQYF
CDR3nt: TGTGCCAGCAGCTTTCTGAAGGGGCTGATAACCTACGAGCAGTACTTC

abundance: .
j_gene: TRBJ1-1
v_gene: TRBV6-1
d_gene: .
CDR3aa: CASSEERGTEAFF
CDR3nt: TGTGCCAGCAGTGAAGAAAGGGGGACTGAAGCTTTCTTT

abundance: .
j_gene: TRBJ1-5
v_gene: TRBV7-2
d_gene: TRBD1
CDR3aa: CASSLVTGGDQPQHF
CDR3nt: TGTGCCAGCAGCTTAGTAACAGGGGGCGATCAGCCCCAGCATTTT

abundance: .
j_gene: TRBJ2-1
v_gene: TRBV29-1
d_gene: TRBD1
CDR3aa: CSVANRGRGNEQFF
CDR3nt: TGCAGCGTGGCCAACAGGGGGCGAGGCAATGAGCAGTTCTTC

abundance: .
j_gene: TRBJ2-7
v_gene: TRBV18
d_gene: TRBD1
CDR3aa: CASSNHRGGNYEQYF
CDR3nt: TGTGCCAGCTCAAATCACAGGGGCGGCAACTACGAGCAGTACTTC